The 10 T cell receptor beta chains below come from one sample, sequenced in a study of blood T cell repertoires in COVID-19. Assay used: immunoSEQ multiplex PCR; TCRdb lists only in-frame clones, some missing. The data contain a few hundred thousand clones, approximately 81% of them singletons. The sequencing sample was made of peripheral blood. These receptors were collected from a young man with active or convalescent COVID-19.

The chain links TRBV2 to TRBJ1-1, with 8 positions matching TRBD1. Germline CDR1 SNHLY, CDR2 FYNNEI. This CDR3 spans 14 amino acids. The V gene end was trimmed by 4 bases and the J gene end by 5 bases; junction bases not matched to a gene: 6. CDR3: CASSGDRGRTEAFF. The CDR3 nucleotides are TGTGCCAGCAGTGGAGACAGGGGTCGGACTGAAGCTTTCTTT.

The chain has TRBV7-8 and TRBJ2-1; D is perhaps TRBD1 (5 bases). V dropped 2 bases and J dropped 7 bases, with 12 bases sitting between them. From germline, CDR1 is SGHVS and CDR2 FQNEAQ. The CDR3 contains 14 residues. The CDR3 bases are TGTGCCAGCAGCTTAACGACAGCCCGGAATGAGCAGTTCTTC. Its translation is CASSLTTARNEQFF.

J is TRBJ1-5 and V is TRBV20-1; D possibly corresponds to TRBD1 (5 bases). Trimming removed 3 bases at V and 0 bases at J, with 12 bases between. Germline CDR1 reads DFQATT; CDR2 reads SNEGSKA (reference sequence). This CDR3 comprises 15 residues. CDR3 residues: CSASTPGISNQPQHF. CDR3 DNA: TGCAGTGCTAGTACCCCAGGGATTAGCAATCAGCCCCAGCATTTT.

The chain combines TRBV7-9 with TRBJ2-7, with TRBD1 matching over 7 bases. V was clipped by 2 bases and J by 4 bases; unmatched bases: 8. The CDR3 sequence is 15 residues long. Germline CDR1 reads SEHNR; CDR2 reads FQNEAQ (reference sequence). This CDR3 is CASSLITGVKYEQYF. The DNA for the CDR3 is TGTGCCAGCAGCTTAATCACAGGGGTGAAGTACGAGCAGTACTTC.

The chain couples TRBV28 to TRBJ1-5, with TRBD1 matching 7 bases. The CDR3 has 16 amino acids. Looked up from germline, CDR1 is MDHEN and CDR2 is SYDVKM. Trimming removed 5 bases from V and 2 bases from J; junction bases left unmatched: 9. Here the CDR3 reads CASSPGTVGGNQPQHF. CDR3 DNA sequence: TGTGCCAGCAGTCCAGGGACAGTGGGGGGCAATCAGCCCCAGCATTTT.

DNA of the CDR3: TGTGCCAGCAGTCGAAGGGGCCTCTCAACCAATGAGCAGTTCTTC. Translated, it gives CASSRRGLSTNEQFF. The V call is TRBV6-5, the J call TRBJ2-1, with a tentative D call TRBD1 (5 bases). CDR3 size: 15 residues. V was shortened by 5 bases and J by 6 bases, with 17 bases between the two germline ends. The germline gives CDR1 MNHEY, CDR2 SVGAGI.

This chain connects TRBV7-3 to TRBJ2-7; 9 nucleotides agree with TRBD2. CDR1 is SGHTA, CDR2 FQGTGA, per germline. The CDR3 sequence is 15 residues long. V shed 4 bases, J shed 7 bases, and the junction held 11 bases outside the gene matches. The CDR3 coding sequence is TGTGCCAGCAGCTCCCAACTAGCGGGCCTAGGGGAGCAGTACTTC. Translated: CASSSQLAGLGEQYF.

This clone was seen a few times. This chain uses TRBV5-8 with TRBJ2-1; TRBD1 agrees at 7 bases. Germline CDR1 is SGHTS and CDR2 is YDEGEE. V lost 4 bases, J lost 5 bases, and 12 bases stayed unmatched. CDR3 length: 16 amino acids. CDR3 bases: TGTGCCAGCAGCCCTATGACAGGGAAAGGACACAATGAGCAGTTCTTC. Its translation: CASSPMTGKGHNEQFF.

The CDR3 coding sequence is TGTGCCAGCAGTTACGGAAGGACTAGTTTTTCCTACGAGCAGTACTTC. This codes for CASSYGRTSFSYEQYF. The rearrangement uses TRBV6-5 and TRBJ2-7, with TRBD2 matching 7 bases. Trimming at V came to 2 bases and at J to 1 base, leaving 8 bases not matched to a gene. CDR1 MNHEY and CDR2 SVGAGI come from the germline V gene. There are 16 residues in the CDR3.

This clone has just a few counts. The chain recombines TRBV30 with TRBJ1-6; D not certain. The germline V gene encodes CDR1 GTSNPN and CDR2 SVGIG (reference sequence). V lost 3 bases and J 2 bases, leaving 11 bases between the germline ends. The CDR3 consists of 15 residues. CDR3 sequence: CAWSQASAYNSPLHF. Written as DNA, the CDR3 is TGTGCCTGGAGCCAGGCATCGGCCTATAATTCACCCCTCCACTTT. Combining the CDR3 with reference TRBV30 and TRBJ1-6 gives the whole variable domain SQTIHQWPATLVQPVGSPLSLECTVEGTSNPNLYWYRQAAGRGLQLLFYSVGIGQISSEVPQNLSASRPQDRQFILSSKKLLLSDSGFYLCAWSQASAYNSPLHFGNGTRLTVT.